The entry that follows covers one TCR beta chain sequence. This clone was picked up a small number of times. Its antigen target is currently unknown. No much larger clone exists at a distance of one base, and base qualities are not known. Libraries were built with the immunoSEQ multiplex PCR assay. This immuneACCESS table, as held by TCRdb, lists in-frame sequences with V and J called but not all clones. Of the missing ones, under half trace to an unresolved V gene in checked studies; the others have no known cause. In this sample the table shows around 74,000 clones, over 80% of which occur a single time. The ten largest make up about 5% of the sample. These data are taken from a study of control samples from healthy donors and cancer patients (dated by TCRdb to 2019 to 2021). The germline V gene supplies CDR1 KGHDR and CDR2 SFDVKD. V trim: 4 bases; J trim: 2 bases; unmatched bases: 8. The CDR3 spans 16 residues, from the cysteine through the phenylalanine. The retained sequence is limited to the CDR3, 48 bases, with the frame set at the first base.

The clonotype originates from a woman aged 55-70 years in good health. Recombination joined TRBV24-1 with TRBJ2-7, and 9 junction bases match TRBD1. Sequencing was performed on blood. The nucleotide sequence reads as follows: TGTGCCACCAGTGACACCGGGACAGGGACTCCCTACGAGCAGTACTTC. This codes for CATSDTGTGTPYEQYF.